A single TCR beta chain is shown here with its context. Its antigen is undetermined. The sample belongs to a study of beta chain features in type 1 diabetes. Expressed TCRB transcripts were sequenced because the entire RNA isolate underwent reverse transcription. Sequencing was performed with immunoSEQ multiplex PCR; in TCRdb, only in-frame clones are kept and a portion is missing. Counted here are 300,000 to 400,000 clones, 11% occurring once; the ten biggest clones make up roughly 0.014%. Findings of the study overall: Within the patient group, naive, central memory and Treg TCRB repertoires appeared more similar to each other than within healthy donors.

CDR1 and CDR2 from the germline V gene are SGHAT and FQNNGV. The V gene lost 3 bases and the J gene lost 3 bases, with 8 bases spanning the gap. The CDR3 is 13 amino acids. Cell sorting via CD45RO/CCR7/CD25/CD127/CD95/CD27 was performed to obtain CD4+ naive, central memory, regulatory and stem cell-like memory cells. The chain links TRBV11-2 to TRBJ1-2, with D tentatively TRBD1 (6 bases). The sequenced sample consisted of naive CD4+ T cells from blood. This TCR was sampled from a woman in her twenties or thirties in good health. Here the CDR3 DNA reads TGTGCCAGCAGCTTGGGACAATACTATGGCTACACCTTC. This gives the protein CASSLGQYYGYTF. The variable domain in full, completed from reference TRBV11-2 and TRBJ1-2, reads EAGVAQSPRYKIIEKRQSVAFWCNPISGHATLYWYQQILGQGPKLLIQFQNNGVVDDSQLPKDRFSAERLKGVDSTLKIQPAKLEDSAVYLCASSLGQYYGYTFGSGTRLTVV.